This T cell receptor beta chain was identified during a study of T cells after yellow fever vaccination. Study background: Preparation used SMART-Seq v4 Ultra Low Input for the low-cell-number fractions. Whole-study results and caveats: It was a small share of clonotypes that appeared in both CD4 and CD8 compartments. Clones from primary vaccination mostly reappeared after the booster (about 97% CD4, under 90% CD8).

This clonotype was observed a handful of times. Its matching antigen is unknown. Conversion of TCR transcripts into cDNA relied on 5'RACE template switching, which added a universal primer site and UMIs. A single record per CDR3 protein comes from TCRdb applying MiXCR to the 5' RACE reads. Among just under 600,000 distinct CDR3 sequences listed, approximately 13% were seen once. This sample comprised PBMCs, obtained on the day of the yellow fever booster vaccination. The sequence was obtained from a man younger than 40 who received the YFV17D yellow fever vaccine.

CDR3 residues: CASRDRIGGNEQFF. Written as DNA, the CDR3 is TGTGCCAGCAGGGACAGAATCGGGGGGAATGAGCAGTTCTTC. The chain carries TRBV6-2 or TRBV6-3 and TRBJ2-1, with TRBD2 as a possible D gene (7 bases). With 6 bases removed from V and 7 bases from J, the gap between germline ends came to 16 bases. CDR3 length: 14 residues. The germline V gene encodes CDR1 MNHEY and CDR2 SVGEGT.